A single sample is the source of the 22 T cell receptor beta chains below, sequenced in a study of blood T cells in healthy people across ages. Primers used in a second PCR of about 6 to 11 cycles were a sample-barcoded 5' primer and a J-beta primer mix. Each CDR3 protein gets one entry after TCRdb re-called the 5' RACE reads with MiXCR. The table shows over 1,500,000 distinct CDR3 sequences, with about two fifths occurring only once. Sequencing input: blood. These receptors all stem from a human donor in good health.

The V gene is TRBV6-1, the J gene TRBJ2-5, with D possibly called TRBD1 or TRBD2 (6 bases each). V shed 8 bases and J shed 2 bases, with 21 bases lying between them. Germline assignment: CDR1 MNHNS and CDR2 SASEGT. This CDR3 is built from 16 residues. The CDR3 spells CASGGGPGRTQETQYF. CDR3 DNA: TGTGCCAGCGGAGGGGGGCCAGGGAGGACTCAAGAGACCCAGTACTTC.

This clonotype showed up just once. The chain joins TRBV4-2 to TRBJ2-6; tentatively, D is TRBD1 (7 bases). With 4 bases removed from V and 0 bases from J, the gap between germline ends came to 19 bases. Germline loops: CDR1 LGHNA, CDR2 YNFKEQ. The length of the CDR3 is 19 residues. The CDR3 DNA sequence: TGTGCCAGCAGCCGCTCTCGGGGGCAGGGGGGCTCTGGGGCCAACGTCCTGACTTTC. Amino acids: CASSRSRGQGGSGANVLTF.

The rearrangement uses TRBV11-3 and TRBJ2-3; perhaps TRBD2 as D (7 bases). The CDR3 is 15 amino acids. Germline-derived CDR1 and CDR2 are SGHNT and YENEEA. Between the trimmed V and J ends, which lost 5 bases and 2 bases, there was a span of 14 bases. The CDR3 nucleotides read TGTGCCAGCAGCCGGCTCGGGGGGCCCACAGATACGCAGTATTTT. This sequence encodes CASSRLGGPTDTQYF.

Note on this clonotype: At one end the junction does not follow the germline gene, possibly because of a read error. This chain links TRBV19 with TRBJ1-5, with 8 bases lining up with TRBD1. CDR1 and CDR2 (germline): LNHDA, SQIVND (reference sequence). The CDR3 extends over 13 amino acids. The CDR3: CAGRDRQDQPQHF. The CDR3 nucleotides read TGTGCCGGTAGGGACAGGCAGGATCAGCCCCAGCATTTT.

This clonotype was seen a handful of times. The rearrangement joins TRBV7-9 to TRBJ2-1; D might be TRBD2 (6 bases). Germline loops: CDR1 SEHNR, CDR2 FQNEAQ (reference sequence). Trimming removed 2 bases from V and 4 bases from J, with 18 bases in between. CDR3 size: 17 residues. CDR3 sequence reads: CASSLSSGGAYYNEQFF. The CDR3 region has the DNA TGTGCCAGCAGCTTATCCTCCGGCGGGGCCTATTACAATGAGCAGTTCTTC.

Of note for this clonotype: The missing conserved phenylalanine or tryptophan at the end of this CDR3 makes a read error likely. The CDR3 nucleotides are TGCGCCAGCAGCCGGGCGAAGACTAGCGGGGGCTCCTCGATTTACAATGAGCAGTTCTCC. Residues: CASSRAKTSGGSSIYNEQFS. This sequence joins TRBV4-3 and TRBJ2-1, with TRBD2 matching 12 bases. The V gene end was trimmed by 4 bases and the J gene end by 4 bases; junction bases not matched to a gene: 17. Germline V CDR1 and CDR2: LGHNA, YSLEER. The CDR3 extends over 20 amino acids.

The chain links TRBV5-1 to TRBJ2-5; D perhaps matches TRBD1 (6 bases). CDR1 and CDR2 from the germline V gene are SGHRS and YFSETQ. V was shortened by 4 bases and J by 11 bases, with 18 bases between the two germline ends. There are 13 residues in the CDR3. CDR3 nucleotide sequence: TGCGCCAGCAGCGTTACAGGGTACGGGGAGCAGTACTTC. It translates to CASSVTGYGEQYF.

The rearrangement links TRBV2 to TRBJ1-5; 9 bases are a match to TRBD1. Germline CDR1 reads SNHLY; CDR2 reads FYNNEI. The CDR3 loop spans 14 amino acids. The ends lost 8 bases at V and 0 bases at J; junction bases unmatched: 2. The CDR3 region has the DNA TGTGCCAGCGGGGACAGGGCTAGCAATCAGCCCCAGCATTTT. Protein product: CASGDRASNQPQHF.

This CDR3 reads CASRKTGGYGYTF. The CDR3 region has the DNA TGTGCCAGCAGGAAGACAGGGGGCTATGGCTACACCTTC. The chain employs TRBV12-3 or TRBV12-4 and TRBJ1-2, with 9 bases that match TRBD1. The CDR3 runs 13 residues. V lost 6 bases and J lost 4; bases outside the gene matches: 3.

The V and J genes are TRBV19 and TRBJ2-1; 8 nucleotides match TRBD2. After removal of 5 bases from V and 2 bases from J, the junction contained 5 bases not matched to a gene. Germline loops: CDR1 LNHDA, CDR2 SQIVND (reference sequence). This CDR3 comprises 15 residues. Written as DNA, the CDR3 is TGTGCCAGTAGTCGGGGGGGTCAAACCTACAATGAGCAGTTCTTC. It encodes CASSRGGQTYNEQFF.

The chain links TRBV2 to TRBJ2-3; 8 nucleotides line up with TRBD2. The CDR3 runs 17 residues. Trimming removed 5 bases from V and 3 bases from J; junction bases left unmatched: 13. Germline CDR1 and CDR2: SNHLY and FYNNEI. The CDR3: CASSREGLAGPTDTQYF. CDR3 DNA sequence: TGTGCCAGCAGTAGGGAGGGGCTAGCGGGTCCGACAGATACGCAGTATTTT.

This rearrangement joins TRBV20-1 to TRBJ2-5; TRBD2 aligns across 10 bases. The CDR3 is 20 residues long. V lost 6 bases to trimming and J lost 0 bases; unmatched junction nucleotides: 22. CDR1 is DFQATT and CDR2 is SNEGSKA in the germline V gene (reference sequence). The CDR3 here is CSAGSLLAGPRKDYQETQYF. CDR3 nucleotides: TGCAGTGCCGGATCCCTACTAGCGGGACCAAGGAAGGATTACCAAGAGACCCAGTACTTC.

This clonotype came up a few times. The J gene is TRBJ2-5, the V gene TRBV20-1; D call uncertain. The V gene lost 5 bases and the J gene lost 2 bases, with 18 bases spanning the gap. Looked up from germline, CDR1 is DFQATT and CDR2 is SNEGSKA (reference sequence). The CDR3 loop spans 15 amino acids. CDR3 nucleotide sequence: TGCAGTGCTGTGGTTTTGGCCGTCAAACAAGAGACCCAGTACTTC. Protein: CSAVVLAVKQETQYF.

This sequence joins TRBV5-1 and TRBJ2-1; possibly TRBD2 for D (5 bases). The CDR3 totals 14 residues. The germline V and J ends were trimmed by 4 bases and 5 bases, with 13 bases remaining between them. CDR1 and CDR2 (germline): SGHRS, YFSETQ. The CDR3 region is CASSTTGINNEQFF. CDR3 coding DNA: TGCGCCAGCAGCACGACCGGGATCAACAATGAGCAGTTCTTC.

V gene TRBV18 combines with J gene TRBJ2-1; 9 bases agree with TRBD1. The CDR3 sequence is 14 residues long. The J segment lost 7 bases and the V segment lost 3 bases, leaving 4 bases of the junction unmatched. CDR1 and CDR2 from the germline V gene are KGHSH and LQKENI. The CDR3 DNA is TGTGCCAGCTCACCGGGACAGGGCCCTAATGAGCAGTTCTTC. Protein product: CASSPGQGPNEQFF.

The rearrangement uses TRBV12-3 or TRBV12-4 and TRBJ2-2; the D is unclear. The V end lost 7 bases, the J end lost 2 bases, and 8 bases lay between the germline ends. The CDR3 runs 13 residues. The CDR3 protein is CASTPINTGELFF. CDR3 nucleotide sequence: TGTGCCAGCACGCCTATTAACACCGGGGAGCTGTTTTTT.

This chain links TRBV6-5 with TRBJ1-2; D may be TRBD1 (6 bases). CDR1 is MNHEY and CDR2 is SVGAGI in the germline V gene. Trimming took 5 bases from V and 8 from J, leaving 15 bases between them. There are 13 residues in the CDR3. This chain's CDR3 is CASSGRGISGYTF. CDR3 coding DNA: TGTGCCAGCAGTGGCAGGGGAATAAGCGGCTACACCTTC.

In DNA, the CDR3 is TGCAGTGCTATGGGACAGGGGGGCAACTATGGCTACACCTTC. Its protein product is CSAMGQGGNYGYTF. The chain carries TRBV20-1 and TRBJ1-2; 11 nucleotides agree with TRBD1. The J segment lost 2 bases and the V segment lost 4 bases, leaving 3 bases of the junction unmatched. The germline V gene has CDR1 DFQATT and CDR2 SNEGSKA (reference sequence). The CDR3 consists of 14 residues.

The chain recombines TRBV13 with TRBJ1-3; possible D gene TRBD1, 5 bases. CDR3 length: 16 amino acids. Trimming left V 3 bases short and J 4 bases short, with 16 bases between. The germline V gene encodes CDR1 PRHDT and CDR2 FYEKMQ (reference sequence). CDR3 sequence (DNA): TGTGCCAGCAGCTTGGGGGGACCCAATTACGGAAACACCATATATTTT. It translates to CASSLGGPNYGNTIYF.

This clonotype has only a few counts. The V gene is TRBV4-1, the J gene TRBJ2-1; D is ambiguous. Trimming cost V 1 base and J 8 bases, with 18 bases left between them. The CDR3 has 16 residues. The germline gives CDR1 MGHRA, CDR2 YSYEKL. CDR3 in DNA: TGCGCCAGCAGCCAAGCGCCTCCCCGGGCGTTCCATGAGCAGTTCTTC. Translated, it gives CASSQAPPRAFHEQFF.

This clonotype came up a few times. This sequence joins TRBV12-3 or TRBV12-4 and TRBJ2-1, with 11 positions matching TRBD2. The junction had 11 bases not matched to a gene; V was cut back by 7 bases and J by 6 bases. This CDR3 region has 16 residues. CDR3 in amino acids: CASTPFLAGGGNEQFF. CDR3 DNA: TGTGCCAGCACCCCATTCCTAGCGGGGGGTGGCAATGAGCAGTTCTTC.

This clonotype was counted between two and nine times. CDR3 in DNA: TGTGCCAGCAGTTACAGGGGATGGAATGAGCAGTTCTTC. It specifies CASSYRGWNEQFF. This chain connects TRBV6-2 or TRBV6-3 to TRBJ2-1, with D possibly matching TRBD1 (5 bases). Trimming shortened V by 2 bases and J by 7 bases, and 9 bases separated the two germline ends. This CDR3 region has 13 residues. Germline V gene sequence: CDR1 MNHEY, CDR2 SVGEGT.